This TCR beta chain was captured by sequencing in a study of pediatric ulcerative colitis. With respect to this clone: Its target is not known.

Repertoires were generated with immunoSEQ multiplex PCR, while TCRdb's copy carries only in-frame clones and drops some. The table lists tens of thousands of clones, 86% of them singletons. The ends were cut back, 5 bases at V and 5 bases at J, with 14 bases in the middle. This CDR3 has 14 amino acids. Germline V lookup: CDR1 SGHVS, CDR2 FNYEAQ. The study, taken as a whole, reports: Ulcerative colitis patients shared more blood-rectal clones than controls.

The chain is built from TRBV7-6 and TRBJ2-3; D not resolved. This clonotype was sampled from a boy younger than 18 with severe ulcerative colitis. Sequenced: blood. In DNA, the CDR3 is TGTGCCAGCAGCAGTAGTAGAGAAGGAGATACGCAGTATTTT. As protein: CASSSSREGDTQYF.